A selection of T cell receptor delta chains follows, all from one sample in a study of Vδ1+ human thymocytes. TCRdb re-called the multiplex PCR reads using CATT. The table shows roughly 56,000 delta-chain clones, with less than 15% occurring only once. Sequenced sample: Vdelta1+ gamma-delta thymocytes from the thymus. The source is a girl under two years old who had congenital heart surgery. The conserved cysteine and the conserved F or W are not part of the CDR3 here. Each record gives: J gene, V gene, D gene, CDR3 protein. A D gene is named only where the DNA matches it firmly.

j_gene: TRDJ1
v_gene: TRDV1
d_gene: TRDD3
CDR3aa: ALGGTFHSLLGDPPWTDKLI

j_gene: TRDJ1
v_gene: TRDV1
d_gene: TRDD3
CDR3aa: ALGEQQEGSWGPSEKYTDKLI

j_gene: TRDJ1
v_gene: TRDV1
d_gene: .
CDR3aa: ALGERRAPTWDTKYTDKLI

j_gene: TRDJ1
v_gene: TRAV29/DV5
d_gene: .
CDR3aa: AASAGPPPQASYALTEGYTDKLI

j_gene: TRDJ1
v_gene: TRDV1
d_gene: TRDD3
CDR3aa: ALGETSPSPGDTGITPGYTDKLT

j_gene: TRDJ1
v_gene: TRDV1
d_gene: .
CDR3aa: ALGELGYSYEAQPRRGKLI

j_gene: TRDJ1
v_gene: TRDV1
d_gene: TRDD3
CDR3aa: ALGGCSCTFPGGYTDKLI

j_gene: TRDJ1
v_gene: TRDV1
d_gene: .
CDR3aa: ALGELEPVGANTDKLI

j_gene: TRDJ1
v_gene: TRDV1
d_gene: TRDD3
CDR3aa: ALGELRLPTLTGGYNADKLI

j_gene: TRDJ1
v_gene: TRDV1
d_gene: TRDD3
CDR3aa: ALGESWCGDLRRTGGRSDKLI

j_gene: TRDJ1
v_gene: TRDV1
d_gene: TRDD3
CDR3aa: ALGEGPGDTSGTDKPI

j_gene: TRDJ1
v_gene: TRDV1
d_gene: TRDD3
CDR3aa: ALFPLLKKLGDTRFQGSQQGYTDKLI

j_gene: TRDJ1
v_gene: TRDV1
d_gene: .
CDR3aa: ALGDQPLPGNAKLI

j_gene: TRDJ1
v_gene: TRAV29/DV5
d_gene: .
CDR3aa: SVLLCSKRGYEYTDKLI

j_gene: TRDJ1
v_gene: TRDV1
d_gene: TRDD3
CDR3aa: ALGPSPGYEGILAHTDKLI

j_gene: TRDJ1
v_gene: TRDV1
d_gene: TRDD3
CDR3aa: ALGEPTNSGLGVWGISPDKLI

j_gene: TRDJ1
v_gene: TRDV1
d_gene: TRDD3
CDR3aa: ALGEYFDVPTRLGGYAPYTDKLI

j_gene: TRDJ1
v_gene: TRDV1
d_gene: TRDD3
CDR3aa: ALGETFPTTGGYVVYTDKLI

j_gene: TRDJ1
v_gene: TRDV1
d_gene: .
CDR3aa: ALGNIPSYRRPLGSSDKLI

j_gene: TRDJ1
v_gene: TRDV1
d_gene: TRDD3
CDR3aa: ALGELPHLRYWGSYTDKLI

j_gene: TRDJ1
v_gene: TRDV1
d_gene: .
CDR3aa: ALGHVHLTDKLI

j_gene: TRDJ1
v_gene: TRDV1
d_gene: TRDD3
CDR3aa: ALGAPLPNACWGIRGYTDKLI

j_gene: TRDJ1
v_gene: TRDV1
d_gene: .
CDR3aa: ALGELNLPRFLHWGTLGIADKLI

j_gene: TRDJ1
v_gene: TRDV1
d_gene: .
CDR3aa: ALGELTYGAYTDKLI

j_gene: TRDJ1
v_gene: TRDV1
d_gene: .
CDR3aa: ALGELCPSLPTSSGGLASDKLI

j_gene: TRDJ1
v_gene: TRDV1
d_gene: .
CDR3aa: ALGELDGANTPYTDKLI

j_gene: TRDJ1
v_gene: TRDV1
d_gene: .
CDR3aa: ALGDQYTDKLI

j_gene: TRDJ1
v_gene: TRDV1
d_gene: .
CDR3aa: ALVLLPTRCTDTDKLI

j_gene: TRDJ1
v_gene: TRDV1
d_gene: .
CDR3aa: ALGEPYVPQHTDKLI

j_gene: TRDJ1
v_gene: TRDV1
d_gene: .
CDR3aa: ALGGPSVLYRGPLYTDKLI

j_gene: TRDJ1
v_gene: TRDV1
d_gene: TRDD3
CDR3aa: ALGEGVLTGALDTDKLI

j_gene: TRDJ1
v_gene: TRAV29/DV5
d_gene: TRDD3
CDR3aa: ATPSYFPLGDTIGKLI

j_gene: TRDJ1
v_gene: TRDV1
d_gene: TRDD3
CDR3aa: ALGVTFLPVLGDTCDKLI

j_gene: TRDJ1
v_gene: TRDV1
d_gene: TRDD3
CDR3aa: ALGELCGGYTDKLI

j_gene: TRDJ1
v_gene: TRDV1
d_gene: .
CDR3aa: ALGDRCSTGSDKLI

j_gene: TRDJ1
v_gene: TRDV1
d_gene: TRDD3
CDR3aa: ALGEGYEGYYTDKLI

j_gene: TRDJ1
v_gene: TRDV1
d_gene: TRDD2
CDR3aa: ALGATPSYVKGGQNFTDKLI

j_gene: TRDJ1
v_gene: TRDV1
d_gene: TRDD3
CDR3aa: ALGELAPTPKGGIRGTAVELLI

j_gene: TRDJ1
v_gene: TRDV1
d_gene: TRDD3
CDR3aa: ALGGIDSPFLRLGDTSTPDKLI

j_gene: TRDJ1
v_gene: TRDV1
d_gene: TRDD3
CDR3aa: ALGETLSGHGGYGIYTDKLI

j_gene: TRDJ1
v_gene: TRDV1
d_gene: TRDD3
CDR3aa: ALGEPQVSSGGYAPYTDKLI

j_gene: TRDJ1
v_gene: TRAV29/DV5
d_gene: .
CDR3aa: AASAPPTSLFNTDKLI

j_gene: TRDJ1
v_gene: TRDV1
d_gene: TRDD3
CDR3aa: ALGELNLPRDEGGGYSDTDKLI

j_gene: TRDJ1
v_gene: TRDV1
d_gene: .
CDR3aa: ALGGHRGNTDKLI

j_gene: TRDJ1
v_gene: TRDV1
d_gene: .
CDR3aa: ALGEPTSTQTNTDKLI